Shown below are 11 T cell receptor beta chains from a single sample sequenced in a study of blood T cells in healthy people across ages. It was with a sample-barcoded 5' primer and a J-beta primer mix that a second PCR of roughly 7 to 12 cycles was run. Using its own MiXCR run on the 5' RACE reads, TCRdb lists one record per CDR3 protein. The sample carries over a million distinct CDR3 sequences, approximately 59% recorded once. Sequenced material: blood. These receptors all stem from a man aged 18 to 35 in good health.

This clonotype was picked up a small number of times. This chain connects TRBV29-1 to TRBJ2-7; D unresolved. V was clipped by 7 bases and J by 2 bases, with 12 bases between them. Germline-derived CDR1 and CDR2 are SQVTM and ANQGSEA. This CDR3 is built from 12 residues. The CDR3: CSGRLGTYEQYF. The CDR3 DNA follows: TGCAGCGGCCGACTGGGGACCTACGAGCAGTACTTC.

This clonotype showed up many times. V usage is TRBV4-1 and J usage is TRBJ1-1, with a tentative D call TRBD1 (5 bases). The CDR3 runs to 15 residues. Germline values: CDR1 MGHRA, CDR2 YSYEKL. V shed 0 bases and J shed 1 base, with 9 bases lying between them. The CDR3 protein is CASSQDPGTNTEAFF. The DNA for the CDR3 is TGCGCCAGCAGCCAAGATCCAGGGACGAACACTGAAGCTTTCTTT.

The chain links TRBV4-1 to TRBJ1-1, with D unresolved. The CDR3 spans 15 residues. Germline V gene sequence: CDR1 MGHRA, CDR2 YSYEKL. Trimming took 4 bases from V and 0 from J, leaving 12 bases between them. The CDR3 nucleotides read TGCGCCAGCAGCCGGGAACTAGGTGTGAACACTGAAGCTTTCTTT. It is translated as CASSRELGVNTEAFF.

The V and J genes are TRBV4-1 and TRBJ2-3; possible D gene TRBD2, 6 bases. V lost 0 bases, J lost 7 bases, and 20 bases lay in between. The germline V gene encodes CDR1 MGHRA and CDR2 YSYEKL. The CDR3 runs to 17 residues. As DNA, the CDR3 is TGCGCCAGCAGCCAAGAATCTACTCCACGGGGGATGAATACGCAGTATTTT. Amino acids: CASSQESTPRGMNTQYF.

This clonotype turned up a few times. V usage is TRBV11-2 and J usage is TRBJ2-7; D is perhaps TRBD1 (5 bases). Germline V gives CDR1 SGHAT, CDR2 FQNNGV. V shed 6 bases and J shed 3 bases, with 12 bases lying between them. The CDR3 runs to 13 residues. The CDR3 loop is CASSEGVNYEQYF. The CDR3 coding sequence is TGTGCCAGCAGTGAAGGGGTAAACTACGAGCAGTACTTC.

Comment on this clonotype: The junction departs from the called germline gene at one end, perhaps through a read error. This sequence joins TRBV29-1 and TRBJ1-2; D might be TRBD1 (6 bases). The length of the CDR3 is 14 residues. Germline V gene lookup returns CDR1 SQVTM and CDR2 ANQGSEA. Here the CDR3 reads CSVQEGDAYYDYTF. The CDR3 nucleotides read TGCAGCGTTCAGGAGGGGGACGCCTACTATGACTACACCTTC. Looking up the rest from reference TRBV29-1 and TRBJ1-2 gives the full variable domain: SAVISQKPSRDICQRGTSLTIQCQVDSQVTMMFWYRQQPGQSLTLIATANQGSEATYESGFVIDKFPISRPNLTFSTLTVSNMSPEDSSIYLCSVQEGDAYYDYTFGSGTRLTVV.

The rearrangement joins TRBV3-1 to TRBJ2-7, with D hard to call. The CDR3 length is 16 residues. CDR1 and CDR2 (germline): LGHDT, YNNKEL (reference sequence). Trimming stripped 0 bases from V and 3 bases from J, with 15 bases between. CDR3 DNA sequence: TGTGCCAGCAGCCAAGATAAGGCAGCACTTGTCTACGAGCAGTACTTC. Translated, it gives CASSQDKAALVYEQYF.

The genes are TRBV20-1 and TRBJ1-2; D remains unclear. The length of the CDR3 is 13 residues. Trimming took off 4 bases at V and 0 bases at J, with 9 bases between the two ends. In germline, CDR1 is DFQATT, CDR2 SNEGSKA (reference sequence). In nucleotides, the CDR3 is TGCAGTGCTATCCAGGCTTCTAACTATGGCTACACCTTC. Amino acid sequence: CSAIQASNYGYTF.

J is TRBJ1-2 and V is TRBV27; D unresolved. The V gene lost 5 bases and the J gene lost 7 bases, with 20 bases spanning the gap. This CDR3 region has 15 residues. CDR1 is MNHEY, CDR2 SMNVEV, per germline (reference sequence). CDR3 protein: CASSLISSRLFGYTF. CDR3 in DNA: TGTGCCAGCAGTCTCATCTCGAGCCGACTATTTGGCTACACCTTC.

The V gene is TRBV7-6, the J gene TRBJ2-7, with D uncertain. The germline V and J ends were trimmed by 7 bases and 1 base, with 11 bases remaining between them. The CDR3 contains 13 residues. Germline V gene data show CDR1 as SGHVS and CDR2 as FNYEAQ. CDR3 nucleotides: TGTGCCAGCATGGGCCCAAATTCCTACGAGCAGTACTTC. It encodes CASMGPNSYEQYF.

This clonotype was detected a few times. The V gene is TRBV2, the J gene TRBJ2-5; TRBD2 matches at 9 bases. This CDR3 spans 12 amino acids. Looked up from germline, CDR1 is SNHLY and CDR2 is FYNNEI. The CDR3 nucleotides read TGTGGGGGCGAGGGACTAGCAGGGACCCAGTACTTC. It translates to CGGEGLAGTQYF.